This T cell receptor (beta chain) was recovered during a study of T cells in Graves' hyperthyroidism and ophthalmopathy. Broader study findings: Most clonotypes that expanded in the thyroid above 0.001 also showed up in blood.

This clonotype was found many times. What it recognizes is unknown. The CDR3 extends over 17 amino acids. Germline V CDR1 and CDR2: SGHTA, FQGNSA. The V gene end was trimmed by 2 bases and the J gene end by 0 bases; junction bases not matched to a gene: 5. Template material for amplifying TCR beta CDR3 regions consisted of RNA transcripts. When the TCR CDR3 underwent first-round RT-PCR, the HTBI primer set was used. TCRdb reprocessed the multiplex PCR reads with MiXCR, giving one entry per CDR3 protein. In the table there are about 420,000 distinct CDR3 sequences, less than 20% of which are singletons.

The sequence was obtained from a woman between 18 and 30 years old with Graves' hyperthyroidism. The rearrangement joins TRBV7-2 to TRBJ2-3; TRBD2 agrees at 10 bases. Sequenced sample: blood. CDR3 DNA sequence: TGTGCCAGCAGCTTAAGACTAGCGGGTACTAGCACAGATACGCAGTATTTT. Protein: CASSLRLAGTSTDTQYF. The complete variable domain, with remaining parts taken from reference TRBV7-2 and TRBJ2-3, reads GAGVSQSPSNKVTEKGKDVELRCDPISGHTALYWYRQSLGQGLEFLIYFQGNSAPDKSGLPSDRFSAERTGGSVSTLTIQRTQQEDSAVYLCASSLRLAGTSTDTQYFGPGTRLTVL.